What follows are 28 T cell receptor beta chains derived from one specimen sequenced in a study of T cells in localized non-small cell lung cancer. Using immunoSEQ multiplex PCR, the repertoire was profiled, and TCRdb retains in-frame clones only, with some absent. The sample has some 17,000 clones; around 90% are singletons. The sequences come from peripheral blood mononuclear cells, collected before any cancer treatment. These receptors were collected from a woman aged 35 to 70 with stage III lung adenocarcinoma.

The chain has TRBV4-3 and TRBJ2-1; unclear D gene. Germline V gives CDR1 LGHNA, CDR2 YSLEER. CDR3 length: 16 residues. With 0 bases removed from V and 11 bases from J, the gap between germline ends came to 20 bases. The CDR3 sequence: CASSQDRGSRIIQQFF. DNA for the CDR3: TGCGCCAGCAGCCAAGATCGTGGCTCACGCATTATTCAGCAGTTCTTC.

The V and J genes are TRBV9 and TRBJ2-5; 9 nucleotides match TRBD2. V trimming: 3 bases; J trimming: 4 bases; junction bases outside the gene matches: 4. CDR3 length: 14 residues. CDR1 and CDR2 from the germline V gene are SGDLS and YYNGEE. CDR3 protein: CASSASGRPETQYF. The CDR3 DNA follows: TGTGCCAGCAGCGCCAGCGGGAGGCCAGAGACCCAGTACTTC.

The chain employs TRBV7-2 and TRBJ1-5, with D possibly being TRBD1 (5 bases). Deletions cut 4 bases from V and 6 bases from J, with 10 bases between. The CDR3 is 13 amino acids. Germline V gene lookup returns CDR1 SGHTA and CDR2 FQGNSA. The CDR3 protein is CASSSRDSQPQHF. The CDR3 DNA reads TGTGCCAGCAGCTCTAGAGACAGTCAGCCCCAGCATTTT.

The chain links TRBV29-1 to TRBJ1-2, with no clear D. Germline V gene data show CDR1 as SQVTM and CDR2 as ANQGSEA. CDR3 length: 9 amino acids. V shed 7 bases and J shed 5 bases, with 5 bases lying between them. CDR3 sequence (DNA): TGCAGCGAGAGTTATGGCTACACCTTC. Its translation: CSESYGYTF.

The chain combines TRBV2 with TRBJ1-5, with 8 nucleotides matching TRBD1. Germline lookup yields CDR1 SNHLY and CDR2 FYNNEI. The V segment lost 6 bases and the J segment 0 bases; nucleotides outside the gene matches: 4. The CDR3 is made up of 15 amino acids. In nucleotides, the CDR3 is TGTGCCAGCAGCAGACAGGGGAATAGCAATCAGCCCCAGCATTTT. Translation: CASSRQGNSNQPQHF.

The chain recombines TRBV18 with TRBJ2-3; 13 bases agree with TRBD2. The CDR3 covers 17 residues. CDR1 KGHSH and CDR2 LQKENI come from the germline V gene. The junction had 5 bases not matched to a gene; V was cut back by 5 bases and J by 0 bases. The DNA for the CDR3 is TGTGCCAGCTCATACGGGACTAGCGGGGCTAGCACAGATACGCAGTATTTT. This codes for CASSYGTSGASTDTQYF.

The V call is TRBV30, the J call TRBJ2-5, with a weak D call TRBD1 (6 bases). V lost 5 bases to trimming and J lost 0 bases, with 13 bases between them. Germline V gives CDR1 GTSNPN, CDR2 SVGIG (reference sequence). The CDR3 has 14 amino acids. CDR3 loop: CAWETGSYQETQYF. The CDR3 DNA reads TGTGCCTGGGAAACAGGGTCGTACCAAGAGACCCAGTACTTC.

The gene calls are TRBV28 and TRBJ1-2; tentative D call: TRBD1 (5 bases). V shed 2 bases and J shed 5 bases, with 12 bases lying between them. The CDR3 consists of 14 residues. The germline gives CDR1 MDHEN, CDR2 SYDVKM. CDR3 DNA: TGTGCCAGCAGTTTAGGGGCGCCTGGGTATGGCTACACCTTC. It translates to CASSLGAPGYGYTF.

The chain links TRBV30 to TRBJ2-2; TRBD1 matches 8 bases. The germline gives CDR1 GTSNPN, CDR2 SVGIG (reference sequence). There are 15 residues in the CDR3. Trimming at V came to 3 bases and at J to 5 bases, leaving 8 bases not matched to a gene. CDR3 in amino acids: CAWRAQGVGTGELFF. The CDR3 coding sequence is TGTGCCTGGAGGGCACAGGGGGTTGGGACCGGGGAGCTGTTTTTT. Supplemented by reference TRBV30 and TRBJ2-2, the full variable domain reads SQTIHQWPATLVQPVGSPLSLECTVEGTSNPNLYWYRQAAGRGLQLLFYSVGIGQISSEVPQNLSASRPQDRQFILSSKKLLLSDSGFYLCAWRAQGVGTGELFFGEGSRLTVL.

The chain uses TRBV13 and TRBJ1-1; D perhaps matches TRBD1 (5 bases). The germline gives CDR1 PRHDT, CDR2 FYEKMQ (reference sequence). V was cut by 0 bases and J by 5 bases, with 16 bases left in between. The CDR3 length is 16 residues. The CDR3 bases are TGTGCCAGCAGCTTAGGTATTACAGACGGGGGGACTGAAGCTTTCTTT. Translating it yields CASSLGITDGGTEAFF.

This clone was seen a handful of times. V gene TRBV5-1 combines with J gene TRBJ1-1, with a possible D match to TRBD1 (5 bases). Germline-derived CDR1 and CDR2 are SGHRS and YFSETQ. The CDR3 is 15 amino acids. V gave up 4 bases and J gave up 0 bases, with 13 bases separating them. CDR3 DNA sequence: TGCGCCAGCAGCCCTGGTACGGGGGTGAACACTGAAGCTTTCTTT. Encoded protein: CASSPGTGVNTEAFF.

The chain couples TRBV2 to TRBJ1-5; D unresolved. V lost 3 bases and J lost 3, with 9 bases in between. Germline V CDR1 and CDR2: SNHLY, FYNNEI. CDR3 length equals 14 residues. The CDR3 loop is CASSDGVLNQPQHF. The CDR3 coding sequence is TGTGCCAGCAGTGACGGGGTCCTCAATCAGCCCCAGCATTTT.

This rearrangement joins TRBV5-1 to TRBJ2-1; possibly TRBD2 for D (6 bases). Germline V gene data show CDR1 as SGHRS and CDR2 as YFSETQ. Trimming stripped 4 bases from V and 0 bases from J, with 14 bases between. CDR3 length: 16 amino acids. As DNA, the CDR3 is TGCGCCAGCAGCCCAGAATCCGGGAGCTCCTACAATGAGCAGTTCTTC. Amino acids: CASSPESGSSYNEQFF.

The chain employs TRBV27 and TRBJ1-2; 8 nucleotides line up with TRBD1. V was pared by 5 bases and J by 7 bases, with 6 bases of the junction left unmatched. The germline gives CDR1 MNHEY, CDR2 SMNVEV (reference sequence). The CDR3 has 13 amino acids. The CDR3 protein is CASSVTGVGGYTF. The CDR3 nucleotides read TGTGCCAGCAGTGTGACAGGGGTGGGTGGCTACACCTTC.

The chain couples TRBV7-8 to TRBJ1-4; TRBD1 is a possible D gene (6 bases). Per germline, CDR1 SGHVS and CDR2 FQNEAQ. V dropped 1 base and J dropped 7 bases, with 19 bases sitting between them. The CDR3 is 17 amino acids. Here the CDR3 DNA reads TGTGCCAGCAGCTTAGTCGGGGGCGGAGCGTTTCGTGAAAAACTGTTTTTT. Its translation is CASSLVGGGAFREKLFF.

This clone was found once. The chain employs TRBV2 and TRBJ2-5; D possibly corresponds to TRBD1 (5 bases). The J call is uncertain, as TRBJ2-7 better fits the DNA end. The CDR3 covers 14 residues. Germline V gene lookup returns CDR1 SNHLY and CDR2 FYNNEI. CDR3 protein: CASSRGGNSYEQYF. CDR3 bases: TGTGCCAGCAGTAGGGGCGGAAATTCCTACGAGCAGTACTTC.

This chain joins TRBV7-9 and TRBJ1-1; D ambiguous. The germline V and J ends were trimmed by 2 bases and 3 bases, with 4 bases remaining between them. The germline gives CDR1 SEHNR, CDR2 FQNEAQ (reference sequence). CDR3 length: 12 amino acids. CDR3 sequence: CASSLRYTEAFF. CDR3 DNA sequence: TGTGCCAGCAGCTTAAGGTACACTGAAGCTTTCTTT.

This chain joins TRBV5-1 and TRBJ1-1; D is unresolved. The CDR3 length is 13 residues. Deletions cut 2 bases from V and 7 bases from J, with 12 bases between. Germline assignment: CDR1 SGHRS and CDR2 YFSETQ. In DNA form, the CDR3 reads TGCGCCAGCAGCTTACGGAGAGAACATGAAGCTTTCTTT. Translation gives CASSLRREHEAFF.

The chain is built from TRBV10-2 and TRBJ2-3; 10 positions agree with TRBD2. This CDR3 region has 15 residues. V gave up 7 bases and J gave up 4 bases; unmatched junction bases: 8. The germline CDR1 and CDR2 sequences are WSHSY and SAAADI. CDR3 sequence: CASTPILAGADTQYF. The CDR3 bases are TGCGCCAGCACTCCTATTCTAGCGGGGGCAGATACGCAGTATTTT.

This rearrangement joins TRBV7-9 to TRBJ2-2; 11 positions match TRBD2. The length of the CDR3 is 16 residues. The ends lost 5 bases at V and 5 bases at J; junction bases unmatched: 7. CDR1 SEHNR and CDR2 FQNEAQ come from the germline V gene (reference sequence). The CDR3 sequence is CASSTPSGRLTGELFF. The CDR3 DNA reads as TGTGCCAGCAGCACCCCTAGCGGGAGGCTGACCGGGGAGCTGTTTTTT.

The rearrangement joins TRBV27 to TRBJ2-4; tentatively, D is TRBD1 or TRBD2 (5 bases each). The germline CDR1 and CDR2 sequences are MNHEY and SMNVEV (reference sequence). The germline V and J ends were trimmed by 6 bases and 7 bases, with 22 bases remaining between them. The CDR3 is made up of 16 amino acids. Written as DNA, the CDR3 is TGTGCCAGCAGCTCCGAGGGGTTAGGGATGACGAACATTCAGTACTTC. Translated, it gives CASSSEGLGMTNIQYF.

This chain's CDR3 is CASSIETGTDTQYF. The CDR3 coding sequence is TGTGCCAGTAGTATTGAGACAGGCACAGATACGCAGTATTTT. V and J are TRBV19 and TRBJ2-3, with D perhaps matching TRBD1 (5 bases). Germline V gene lookup returns CDR1 LNHDA and CDR2 SQIVND (reference sequence). The CDR3 contains 14 residues. The V end lost 3 bases, the J end lost 1 base, and 8 bases lay between the germline ends.

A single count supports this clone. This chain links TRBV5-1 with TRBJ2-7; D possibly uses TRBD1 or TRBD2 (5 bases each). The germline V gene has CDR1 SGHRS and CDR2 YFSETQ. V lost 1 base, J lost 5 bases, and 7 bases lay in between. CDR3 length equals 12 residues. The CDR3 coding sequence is TGCGCCAGCAGCTTGATGGGGGACGAGCAGTACTTC. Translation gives CASSLMGDEQYF.

CDR3 DNA sequence: TGCAGTGCCGGGCGGAAAGAGACCCAGTACTTC. This gives the protein CSAGRKETQYF. The chain carries TRBV20-1 and TRBJ2-5; D unresolved. The germline V gene has CDR1 DFQATT and CDR2 SNEGSKA (reference sequence). Trimming cost V 6 bases and J 3 bases, with 8 bases left between them. The CDR3 has 11 amino acids.

This chain's CDR3 is CASSEGQESTQYF. In DNA form, the CDR3 reads TGCGCCAGCAGTGAAGGCCAGGAATCGACCCAGTACTTC. The rearrangement joins TRBV10-1 to TRBJ2-5; no reliable D call. CDR1 is WNHNN, CDR2 SYGVQD, per germline (reference sequence). This CDR3 has 13 amino acids. V lost 3 bases and J lost 7, with 12 bases in between.

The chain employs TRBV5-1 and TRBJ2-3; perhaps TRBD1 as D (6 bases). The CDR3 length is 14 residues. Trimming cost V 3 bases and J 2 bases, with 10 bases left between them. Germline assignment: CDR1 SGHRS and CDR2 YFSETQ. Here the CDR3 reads CASSSQGPTDTQYF. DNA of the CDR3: TGCGCCAGCAGCTCACAGGGTCCCACAGATACGCAGTATTTT.

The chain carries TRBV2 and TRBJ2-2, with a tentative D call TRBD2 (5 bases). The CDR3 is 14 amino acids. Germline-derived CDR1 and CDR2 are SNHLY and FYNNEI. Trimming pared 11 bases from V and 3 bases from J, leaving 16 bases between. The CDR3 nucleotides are TGTGCCTCAGCCGTCCGGGGAGACACCGGGGAGCTGTTTTTT. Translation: CASAVRGDTGELFF.

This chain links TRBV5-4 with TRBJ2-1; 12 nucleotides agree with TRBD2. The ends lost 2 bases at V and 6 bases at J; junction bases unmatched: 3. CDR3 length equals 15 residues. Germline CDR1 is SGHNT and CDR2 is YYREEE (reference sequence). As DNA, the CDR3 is TGTGCCAGCAGCTTACCGGGACTAGCGGGCAATGAGCAGTTCTTC. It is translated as CASSLPGLAGNEQFF.